This TCR beta chain was sequenced during a study of blood T cells in healthy people across ages. Together with a sample-barcoded 5' primer, a J-beta primer mix was included in a second PCR lasting roughly 6 to 12 cycles. All samples gave at least 2.5 million CDR3-containing paired-end reads. TCRdb passed the 5' RACE reads through MiXCR, listing each CDR3 protein once. This table holds approximately 810,000 distinct CDR3 sequences, less than 35% found once. Per-sample yields of isolated PBMCs were at least 6 million. The CDR3 length is 15 residues. J was trimmed by 6 bases and V by 5 bases; bases with no gene match: 8. Germline V gene data show CDR1 as MNHEY and CDR2 as SVGEGT.

The sequence was obtained from a woman aged 80 or over in good health. The chain couples TRBV6-2 or TRBV6-3 to TRBJ2-1; 9 positions match TRBD1. Source material: blood. This chain's CDR3 is CASSNRTGAGNEQFF. The DNA of the CDR3 is TGTGCCAGCAGTAACAGGACAGGGGCCGGCAATGAGCAGTTCTTC.